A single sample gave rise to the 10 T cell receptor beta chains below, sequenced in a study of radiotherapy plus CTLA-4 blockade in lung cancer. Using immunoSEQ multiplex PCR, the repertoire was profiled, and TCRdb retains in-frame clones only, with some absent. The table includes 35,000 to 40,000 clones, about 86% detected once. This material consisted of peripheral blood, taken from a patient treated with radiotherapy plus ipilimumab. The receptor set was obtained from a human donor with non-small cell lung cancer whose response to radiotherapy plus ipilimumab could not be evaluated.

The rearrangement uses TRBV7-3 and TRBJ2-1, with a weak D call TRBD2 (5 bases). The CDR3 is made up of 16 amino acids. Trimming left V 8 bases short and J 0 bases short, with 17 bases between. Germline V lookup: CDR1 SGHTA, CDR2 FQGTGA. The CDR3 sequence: CASASFGGSSYNEQFF. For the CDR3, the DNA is TGTGCCAGCGCCTCGTTTGGAGGTTCCTCCTACAATGAGCAGTTCTTC.

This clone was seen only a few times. CDR3 residues: CASRLGAKSEQYF. The CDR3 DNA reads as TGTGCCAGCAGGTTAGGGGCTAAGTCCGAGCAGTACTTC. The gene calls are TRBV6-1 and TRBJ2-7; D may be TRBD1 (5 bases). This CDR3 is 13 amino acids long. Germline V gives CDR1 MNHNS, CDR2 SASEGT. V lost 6 bases to trimming and J lost 6 bases, with 15 bases between them.

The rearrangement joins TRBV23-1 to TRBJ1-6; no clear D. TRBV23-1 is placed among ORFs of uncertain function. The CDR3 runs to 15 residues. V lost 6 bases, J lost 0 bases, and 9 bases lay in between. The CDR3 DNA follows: TGCGCCAGCAGATCGGAGAGCTCCTATAATTCACCCCTCCACTTT. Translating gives CASRSESSYNSPLHF.

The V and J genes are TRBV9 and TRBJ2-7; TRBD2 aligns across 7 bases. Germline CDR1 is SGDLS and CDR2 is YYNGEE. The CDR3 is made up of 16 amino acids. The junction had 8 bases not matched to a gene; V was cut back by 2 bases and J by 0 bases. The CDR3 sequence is CASSVGTGGSSYEQYF. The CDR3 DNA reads TGTGCCAGCAGCGTGGGGACTGGCGGGAGCTCCTACGAGCAGTACTTC. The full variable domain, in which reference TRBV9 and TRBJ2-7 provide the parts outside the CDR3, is DSGVTQTPKHLITATGQRVTLRCSPRSGDLSVYWYQQSLDQGLQFLIQYYNGEERAKGNILERFSAQQFPDLHSELNLSSLELGDSALYFCASSVGTGGSSYEQYFGPGTRLTVT.

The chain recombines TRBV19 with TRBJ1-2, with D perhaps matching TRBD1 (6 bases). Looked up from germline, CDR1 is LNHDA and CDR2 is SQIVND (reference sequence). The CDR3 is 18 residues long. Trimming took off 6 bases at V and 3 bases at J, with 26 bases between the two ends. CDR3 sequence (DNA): TGTGCCAGTAGCCCTATGGACAGTTTCCAAAGTTTTGACTATGGCTACACCTTC. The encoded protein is CASSPMDSFQSFDYGYTF.

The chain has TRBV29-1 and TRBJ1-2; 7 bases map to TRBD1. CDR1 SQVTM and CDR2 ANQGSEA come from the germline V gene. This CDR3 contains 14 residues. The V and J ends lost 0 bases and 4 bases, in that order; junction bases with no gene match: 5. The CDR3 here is CSVEEPGQIYGYTF. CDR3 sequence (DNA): TGCAGCGTTGAAGAACCGGGACAGATCTATGGCTACACCTTC. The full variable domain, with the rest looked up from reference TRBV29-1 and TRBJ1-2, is SAVISQKPSRDICQRGTSLTIQCQVDSQVTMMFWYRQQPGQSLTLIATANQGSEATYESGFVIDKFPISRPNLTFSTLTVSNMSPEDSSIYLCSVEEPGQIYGYTFGSGTRLTVV.

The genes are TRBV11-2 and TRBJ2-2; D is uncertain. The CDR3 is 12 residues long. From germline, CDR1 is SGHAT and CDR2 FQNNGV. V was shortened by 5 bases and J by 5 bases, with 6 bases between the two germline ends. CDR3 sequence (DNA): TGTGCCAGCAGCCAGGAAACCGGGGAGCTGTTTTTT. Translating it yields CASSQETGELFF. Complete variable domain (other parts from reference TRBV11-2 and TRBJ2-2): EAGVAQSPRYKIIEKRQSVAFWCNPISGHATLYWYQQILGQGPKLLIQFQNNGVVDDSQLPKDRFSAERLKGVDSTLKIQPAKLEDSAVYLCASSQETGELFFGEGSRLTVL.

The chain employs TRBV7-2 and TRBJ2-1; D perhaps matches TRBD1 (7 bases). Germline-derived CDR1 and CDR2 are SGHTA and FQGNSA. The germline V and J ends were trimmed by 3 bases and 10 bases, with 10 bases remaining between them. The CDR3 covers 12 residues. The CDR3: CASSLSGGEQFF. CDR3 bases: TGTGCCAGCAGCTTGTCAGGGGGGGAGCAGTTCTTC.

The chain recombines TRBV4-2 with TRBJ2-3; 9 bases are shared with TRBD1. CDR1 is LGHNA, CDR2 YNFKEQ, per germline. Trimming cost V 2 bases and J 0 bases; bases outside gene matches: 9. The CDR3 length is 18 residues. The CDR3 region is CASSQIPGTGPSTDTQYF. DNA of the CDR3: TGTGCCAGCAGCCAAATCCCAGGGACAGGGCCTAGCACAGATACGCAGTATTTT.

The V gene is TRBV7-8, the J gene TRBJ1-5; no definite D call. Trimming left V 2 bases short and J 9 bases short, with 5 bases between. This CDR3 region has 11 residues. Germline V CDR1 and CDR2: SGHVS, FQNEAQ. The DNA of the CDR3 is TGTGCCAGCAGCTTAACGGGGCCCCAGCATTTT. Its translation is CASSLTGPQHF. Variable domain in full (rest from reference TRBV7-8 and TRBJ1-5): GAGVSQSPRYKVAKRGQDVALRCDPISGHVSLFWYQQALGQGPEFLTYFQNEAQLDKSGLPSDRFFAERPEGSVSTLKIQRTQQEDSAVYLCASSLTGPQHFGDGTRLSIL.